One and the same sample provided the 21 T cell receptor beta chains below, sequenced in a study of human T cells and chemical hapten exposure. As to time point: healthy volunteer bleed at 2 weeks. Researchers extracted total RNA from unfractionated whole blood. TCRdb fed the RACE reads into MiXCR, producing one record per CDR3 protein. The sample has roughly 130,000 distinct CDR3 sequences; 8.5% to 9.5% are singletons. The source material was whole blood. These receptors all stem from a male donor in good health. Some clones in this sample may be carry-over from other donors' samples.

V is TRBV5-5 and J is TRBJ1-5; TRBD1 might be the D (6 bases). The ends were cut back, 4 bases at V and 4 bases at J, with 15 bases in the middle. Germline lookup yields CDR1 SGHKS and CDR2 YYEKEE (reference sequence). The CDR3 spans 15 residues. The CDR3 reads CASSLQGGLNQPQHF. Here the CDR3 DNA reads TGTGCCAGCAGCCTACAGGGAGGGTTAAATCAGCCCCAGCATTTT.

This chain connects TRBV20-1 to TRBJ2-7; maybe TRBD1 (6 bases). This CDR3 has 15 residues. Trimming left V 4 bases short and J 0 bases short, with 16 bases between. Germline V gene sequence: CDR1 DFQATT, CDR2 SNEGSKA (reference sequence). Here the CDR3 DNA reads TGCAGTGCTACGGACAGAATCTCACCCTCCTACGAGCAGTACTTC. This encodes CSATDRISPSYEQYF.

The J gene is TRBJ2-5, the V gene TRBV9; a weak D match, TRBD2 (6 bases). This CDR3 contains 15 residues. The germline V and J ends were trimmed by 3 bases and 4 bases, with 16 bases remaining between them. CDR1 and CDR2 (germline): SGDLS, YYNGEE. CDR3 sequence: CASSGRAAGGETQYF. The CDR3, as DNA: TGTGCCAGCAGCGGACGGGCCGCCGGGGGAGAGACCCAGTACTTC.

This sequence joins TRBV6-5 and TRBJ1-1; D remains unclear. Germline CDR1 reads MNHEY; CDR2 reads SVGAGI. Deletions cut 8 bases from V and 0 bases from J, with 16 bases between. This CDR3 comprises 15 residues. CDR3 sequence reads: CASSEFEGLNTEAFF. The CDR3 DNA follows: TGTGCCAGCTCCGAGTTTGAGGGATTGAACACTGAAGCTTTCTTT.

This clonotype has a handful of counts. The chain's CDR3 is CASRLQGEGTEAFF. The CDR3 DNA reads as TGTGCCAGCCGCTTACAGGGGGAAGGGACTGAAGCTTTCTTT. This chain joins TRBV6-5 and TRBJ1-1; TRBD1 agrees at 8 bases. The germline V gene encodes CDR1 MNHEY and CDR2 SVGAGI. V shed 8 bases, J shed 5 bases, and the junction held 10 bases outside the gene matches. This CDR3 is 14 amino acids long.

This clonotype was seen a few times. The chain recombines TRBV29-1 with TRBJ2-1, with D hard to call. The CDR3 contains 11 residues. The germline V gene encodes CDR1 SQVTM and CDR2 ANQGSEA. V was cut by 3 bases and J by 8 bases, with 8 bases left in between. Written as DNA, the CDR3 is TGCAGCGTTGACAGGATCGATGAGCAGTTCTTC. Its translation is CSVDRIDEQFF.

CDR3 sequence (DNA): TGTGCCAGCAGCGGACAAGTGAATCAGCCCCAGCATTTT. Protein sequence: CASSGQVNQPQHF. The chain carries TRBV7-2 and TRBJ1-5; D is perhaps TRBD1 (5 bases). The CDR3 is 13 residues long. Trimming cost V 5 bases and J 4 bases, with 9 bases left between them. Looked up from germline, CDR1 is SGHTA and CDR2 is FQGNSA.

This clonotype was observed a few times. The J gene is TRBJ1-1, the V gene TRBV7-9; D call uncertain. V lost 2 bases and J 2 bases, leaving 15 bases between the germline ends. The CDR3 consists of 16 residues. CDR1 SEHNR and CDR2 FQNEAQ come from the germline V gene (reference sequence). The CDR3 nucleotides read TGTGCCAGCAGCTTAATTCCAGAAACGGCCAACACTGAAGCTTTCTTT. This translates into CASSLIPETANTEAFF.

This clonotype appeared many times. CDR3 in amino acids: CASSAGQGITEAFF. The CDR3 bases are TGTGCCAGCAGTGCGGGTCAGGGGATTACTGAAGCTTTCTTT. V and J are TRBV6-9 and TRBJ1-1; tentative D call: TRBD1 (6 bases). V was shortened by 5 bases and J by 5 bases, with 15 bases between the two germline ends. The CDR3 consists of 14 residues. Germline loops: CDR1 MNHGY, CDR2 SVAAGI.

This clonotype was detected many times. The J gene is TRBJ2-3, the V gene TRBV29-1, with D unclear. The length of the CDR3 is 12 residues. The ends were cut back, 7 bases at V and 2 bases at J, with 10 bases in the middle. The germline V gene encodes CDR1 SQVTM and CDR2 ANQGSEA. This CDR3 reads CSATWVTDTQYF. For the CDR3, the DNA is TGCAGCGCGACGTGGGTCACAGATACGCAGTATTTT.

This clonotype was counted ten times or more. This chain uses TRBV7-6 with TRBJ2-6; D gene ambiguous. The CDR3 has 17 amino acids. Germline V gene sequence: CDR1 SGHVS, CDR2 FNYEAQ. V dropped 1 base and J dropped 4 bases, with 14 bases sitting between them. The chain's CDR3 is CASSLGRTPFGANVLTF. The CDR3, as DNA: TGTGCCAGCAGCTTAGGCAGGACCCCCTTCGGGGCCAACGTCCTGACTTTC.

This clonotype occurred a few times. The chain links TRBV5-1 to TRBJ2-2; D not resolved. This CDR3 has 13 amino acids. Germline-derived CDR1 and CDR2 are SGHRS and YFSETQ. With 4 bases removed from V and 2 bases from J, the gap between germline ends came to 6 bases. The CDR3 spells CASSISNTGELFF. In DNA form, the CDR3 reads TGCGCCAGCAGCATTAGCAACACCGGGGAGCTGTTTTTT.

The chain links TRBV20-1 to TRBJ2-1; TRBD2 matches at 10 bases. Germline V gives CDR1 DFQATT, CDR2 SNEGSKA (reference sequence). The CDR3 loop spans 14 amino acids. Trimming cost V 2 bases and J 4 bases; bases outside gene matches: 2. The CDR3 DNA reads TGCAGTGCTAGACTAGCGGGGGAATACAATGAGCAGTTCTTC. It encodes CSARLAGEYNEQFF.

This clonotype was seen a handful of times. This chain uses TRBV4-3 with TRBJ2-7; 10 bases are a match to TRBD1. Trimming at V came to 3 bases and at J to 0 bases, leaving 11 bases not matched to a gene. The CDR3 loop spans 18 amino acids. Germline loops: CDR1 LGHNA, CDR2 YSLEER. The CDR3 region has the DNA TGCGCCAGCAGCCACGACAGGGGGCTCCCTTCAAGCTCCTACGAGCAGTACTTC. Amino acid sequence: CASSHDRGLPSSSYEQYF.

A few counts support this clonotype. CDR3 residues: CASGLLPMGTEAFF. The CDR3 DNA is TGTGCTAGTGGTTTGCTCCCGATGGGCACTGAAGCTTTCTTT. This chain uses TRBV12-5 with TRBJ1-1; D gene uncertain. Trimming pared 2 bases from V and 4 bases from J, leaving 11 bases between. CDR3 length: 14 residues. Germline V gives CDR1 LGHNT, CDR2 FRNRAP.

The chain is built from TRBV6-6 and TRBJ2-2; 9 bases map to TRBD1. The V segment lost 2 bases and the J segment 7 bases; nucleotides outside the gene matches: 5. This CDR3 region has 15 residues. Germline V gene data show CDR1 as MNHNY and CDR2 as SVGAGI (reference sequence). The CDR3 sequence is CASSYLGQGGGELFF. CDR3 in DNA: TGTGCCAGCAGTTACCTGGGACAGGGCGGCGGGGAGCTGTTTTTT.

V is TRBV13 and J is TRBJ2-1; D tentatively fits TRBD1 or TRBD2 (6 bases each). The CDR3 is 15 residues long. Germline V gives CDR1 PRHDT, CDR2 FYEKMQ (reference sequence). The germline V and J ends were trimmed by 5 bases and 2 bases, with 13 bases remaining between them. The CDR3 loop is CASSQGLATYNEQFF. CDR3 in DNA: TGTGCCAGCAGCCAGGGGCTAGCGACCTACAATGAGCAGTTCTTC.

Ten or more counts support this clonotype. The genes are TRBV7-9 and TRBJ1-5; no firm D call. The germline V and J ends were trimmed by 5 bases and 5 bases, with 10 bases remaining between them. Germline CDR1 reads SEHNR; CDR2 reads FQNEAQ (reference sequence). The CDR3 spans 13 residues. The CDR3 nucleotides read TGTGCCAGCAGCCTCCAAGAAGATCAGCCCCAGCATTTT. Translated: CASSLQEDQPQHF.

V usage is TRBV27 and J usage is TRBJ1-4; no firm D call. The ends were cut back, 5 bases at V and 3 bases at J, with 13 bases in the middle. There are 15 residues in the CDR3. From germline, CDR1 is MNHEY and CDR2 SMNVEV (reference sequence). CDR3 nucleotide sequence: TGTGCCAGCAGTCCCCATGTAGGCTCTAATGAAAAACTGTTTTTT. Amino acids: CASSPHVGSNEKLFF.

This clonotype was observed a handful of times. This rearrangement joins TRBV7-3 to TRBJ2-1, with D possibly called TRBD1 or TRBD2 (5 bases each). CDR1 and CDR2 from the germline V gene are SGHTA and FQGTGA. CDR3 length equals 15 residues. V lost 2 bases and J 4 bases, leaving 12 bases between the germline ends. The CDR3 DNA is TGTGCCAGCAGCTTATCCGGGGCTGAATACAATGAGCAGTTCTTC. Translating it yields CASSLSGAEYNEQFF.

This chain connects TRBV6-7 to TRBJ1-5; tentatively, D is TRBD1 (5 bases). TRBV6-7 is placed among ORFs of uncertain function. The CDR3 runs to 17 residues. Trimming removed 0 bases at V and 0 bases at J, with 12 bases between. The CDR3 DNA is TGTGCCAGCAGTTACTCGCCGACAGTTCTTAGCAATCAGCCCCAGCATTTT. Its protein product is CASSYSPTVLSNQPQHF.